These T cell receptor beta chains were read from a single sample in a study of human T cells and chemical hapten exposure. TCRdb used MiXCR to reprocess the RACE reads, holding one entry per CDR3 protein. The sample has over 70,000 distinct CDR3 sequences, 14% seen once. This specimen was whole blood, taken in connection with sensitization to the hapten diphenylcyclopropenone (DPC). The receptors shown here come from a woman aged 50 to 65 with alopecia areata. Some clones in this sample may be carry-over from other donors' samples. CDR3s include the opening cysteine and the closing phenylalanine or tryptophan. A D gene is named only where the DNA matches it firmly. Clone sizes are given selectively: once, few, many, or a class where the clone is expanded.

j_gene,len,v_gene,d_gene,abundance,CDR3nt,CDR3aa
TRBJ2-4,13,TRBV7-2,NA,NA,TGTGCCAGCAGTGTCGGAGGTACCAACATTCAGTACTTC,CASSVGGTNIQYF
TRBJ2-2,15,TRBV6-5,NA,few,TGTGCCAGCAGTTACTCCCATGGAGGTCCCGGGGAGCTGTTTTTT,CASSYSHGGPGELFF
TRBJ1-1,11,TRBV28,NA,many,TGTGCCAGCAGTGTTGGACTCGGCGCTTTCTTT,CASSVGLGAFF
TRBJ1-1,14,TRBV3-1,NA,few,TGTGCCAGCAGCCCCCGCCAGTTGAACACTGAAGCTTTCTTT,CASSPRQLNTEAFF
TRBJ2-4,16,TRBV2,NA,NA,TGTGCCAGCAGGGGCCCGGGGACTTCTTTCGGAAACATTCAGTACTTC,CASRGPGTSFGNIQYF
TRBJ1-1,12,TRBV20-1,NA,NA,TGCAGTGCATTGGAAGGGAACACTGAAGCTTTCTTT,CSALEGNTEAFF
TRBJ2-4,15,TRBV12-3/TRBV12-4,NA,few,TGTGCCAGCAGTCCAGAGACGTGGGCCAAAAACATTCAGTACTTC,CASSPETWAKNIQYF
TRBJ2-1,15,TRBV28,TRBD2,few,TGTGCCAGCAGCATCACTAGCGGGGATGACAATGAGCAGTTCTTC,CASSITSGDDNEQFF
TRBJ1-3,14,TRBV20-1,TRBD1,NA,TGCAGTGCTAGACCTCAGGGGGTAGGAAACACCATATATTTT,CSARPQGVGNTIYF
TRBJ1-2,13,TRBV6-5,NA,few,TGTGCCAGCAGTTCACGGACCCTACATGGCTACACCTTC,CASSSRTLHGYTF
TRBJ2-7,16,TRBV27,TRBD1,few,TGTGCCAGCAGTGTTTCCGGGACAGGGTTTTCCTACGAGCAGTACTTC,CASSVSGTGFSYEQYF
TRBJ2-2,17,TRBV6-2/TRBV6-3,TRBD2,NA,TGTGCCAGCAGTTACTCGAGGCTAGCGGGAGTCACCGGGGAGCTGTTTTTT,CASSYSRLAGVTGELFF
TRBJ2-5,15,TRBV28,NA,few,TGTGCCAGCAGTCCTAACAGAGAGCGCCTACGGACCCAGTACTTC,CASSPNRERLRTQYF
TRBJ2-3,14,TRBV29-1,NA,NA,TGCAGCGTTGAACAGGGGTCCTACGCAGATACGCAGTATTTT,CSVEQGSYADTQYF
TRBJ2-7,15,TRBV15,TRBD2,few,TGTGCCACCAGCAGAGAAGGACTAGCTCCCTACGAGCAGTACTTC,CATSREGLAPYEQYF